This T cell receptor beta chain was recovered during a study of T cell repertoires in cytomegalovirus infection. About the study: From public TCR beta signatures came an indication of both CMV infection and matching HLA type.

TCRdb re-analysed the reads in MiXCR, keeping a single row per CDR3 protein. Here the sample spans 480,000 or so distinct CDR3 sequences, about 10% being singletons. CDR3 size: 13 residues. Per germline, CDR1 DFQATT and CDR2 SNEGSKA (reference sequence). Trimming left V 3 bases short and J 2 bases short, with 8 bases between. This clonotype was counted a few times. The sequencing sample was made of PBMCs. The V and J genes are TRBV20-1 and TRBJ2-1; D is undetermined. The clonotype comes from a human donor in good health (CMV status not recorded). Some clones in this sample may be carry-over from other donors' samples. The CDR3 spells CSARAQTYNEQFF. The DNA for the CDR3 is TGCAGTGCTAGGGCCCAGACCTACAATGAGCAGTTCTTC.